These T cell receptor beta chains were read from a single sample in a study of breast tumors, draining lymph nodes, adjacent tissues. From the multiplex PCR reads, TCRdb called clonotypes with MiXCR, one entry per CDR3 protein. The table shows 60,000 to 70,000 distinct CDR3 sequences, with less than 75% occurring only once. Sequencing input: breast tumor tissue. The receptors were sampled from a female donor with breast cancer. Some clones in this sample may be carry-over from other donors' samples. The CDR3 runs from the conserved cysteine through the conserved F or W. Fields, in order: D gene, J gene, clone size, V gene, CDR3 DNA, CDR3 protein. D genes are given only for firm matches. Rows may omit the clone size; those that give it use once, few, many or a size class.

TRBD1,TRBJ2-2,-,TRBV15,TGTGCCACCTCGGGACAGAGGGCCGGGGAGCTGTTTTTT,CATSGQRAGELFF
-,TRBJ2-4,-,TRBV6-1,TGTGCCAGCAGTGAAAGTCAGGGGTTGGACGTAAACACTCAGTACTTC,CASSESQGLDVNTQYF
-,TRBJ2-1,many,TRBV9,TGTGCCAGCAGCGTAGAAGTCTACAATGAGCAGTTCTTC,CASSVEVYNEQFF
-,TRBJ1-4,-,TRBV13,TGTGCCAGCAGCTTAGGCCCGGACAGTGAAAAACTGTTTTTT,CASSLGPDSEKLFF
TRBD1,TRBJ1-2,-,TRBV25-1,TGTGCCAGTTCGCGCAGTGCAGGGGGAAGAGCTAACTATGGCTACACCTTC,CASSRSAGGRANYGYTF
-,TRBJ2-1,-,TRBV2,TGTGCCTCCTCATCCAACGGGGGCGACAATGAGCAGTTCTTC,CASSSNGGDNEQFF
TRBD1,TRBJ1-2,-,TRBV13,TGTGCCAGCAAAGGGACAGGGGGTCGTCGGGATGGCTACACCTTC,CASKGTGGRRDGYTF
-,TRBJ1-4,-,TRBV7-9,TGTGCCAGCAGCTTAGAACAAGGCTATAATTCACCCCTCTTTTTT,CASSLEQGYNSPLFF
TRBD2,TRBJ2-3,medium-sized,TRBV5-5,TGTGCCAGCAGCAAGGGACTAGCGAAAGATACGCAGTATTTT,CASSKGLAKDTQYF
TRBD2,TRBJ2-7,-,TRBV7-2,TGTGCCAGCAGCCGGACTAGCGGGTATAAGATCGACGAGCAGTACTTC,CASSRTSGYKIDEQYF
TRBD2,TRBJ2-7,-,TRBV10-2,TGCGCCAGCAGTGAAGGGGGAATTAGCGGGAGCTACGAGCAGTACTTC,CASSEGGISGSYEQYF
-,TRBJ2-7,many,TRBV18,TGTGCCAGCTCACCACGGAGCTACGAGCAGTACTTC,CASSPRSYEQYF
TRBD1,TRBJ1-3,-,TRBV4-3,TGCGCCAGCAGCCAAGATGGAGGGGGCCTGGGAAACACCATATATTTT,CASSQDGGGLGNTIYF
-,TRBJ1-4,-,TRBV5-1,TGTGCCAGCAGCTTGATGGGGGAGGAGACGACTAATGAAAAACTGTTTTTT,CASSLMGEETTNEKLFF
TRBD2,TRBJ2-2,many,TRBV6-5,TGTGCCAGCAGTCACTCGACCCTAGCGGGGGGGTGGAACACCGGGGAGCTGTTTTTT,CASSHSTLAGGWNTGELFF
-,TRBJ2-2,-,TRBV12-3/TRBV12-4,TGTGCCAGCAGTTTAGTTGGCGCACTGAACACCGGGGAGCTGTTTTTT,CASSLVGALNTGELFF
TRBD1,TRBJ2-7,-,TRBV15,TGTGCCACCAGCAGTAAGGGACAGGGTGTCGAGCAGTACTTC,CATSSKGQGVEQYF
TRBD1,TRBJ2-7,-,TRBV10-3,TGTGCCATCAGTAAGGACAGGGGGCGATACGAGCAGTACTTC,CAISKDRGRYEQYF
-,TRBJ2-3,-,TRBV15,TGTGCCACCAGCAGAGATCGTCCCCCAATCGGCGATACGCAGTATTTT,CATSRDRPPIGDTQYF
TRBD1,TRBJ1-6,medium-sized,TRBV6-5,TGTGCCAGCAGGACAGGGGCTTGGTCACCCCTCCACTTT,CASRTGAWSPLHF
TRBD1,TRBJ1-3,-,TRBV12-3/TRBV12-4,TGTGCCAGCAGTTTCGCCGACAGGGGGTCTGGAAACACCATATATTTT,CASSFADRGSGNTIYF
TRBD1,TRBJ1-1,many,TRBV20-1,TGCAGTGCTCCCAGGCAGGGGGGGGGCACTGAAGCTTTCTTT,CSAPRQGGGTEAFF
TRBD1,TRBJ1-6,-,TRBV7-9,TGTGCCAGCAGTTCATCAGGGGGTTCACCCCTCCACTTT,CASSSSGGSPLHF
-,TRBJ2-1,-,TRBV3-1,TGTGCCAGCAGCCAAACAAGGGGTGAGCAGTTCTTC,CASSQTRGEQFF
-,TRBJ2-7,-,TRBV14,TGTGCCAGCAGCCAACATAGCTCCTACGGGCAGTACTTC,CASSQHSSYGQYF
TRBD1,TRBJ2-7,many,TRBV9,TGTGCCAGCAGCGCCCAGGGGGCCTACGAGCAGTACTTC,CASSAQGAYEQYF
-,TRBJ2-2,few,TRBV7-3,TGTGCCAGCAGCTTGACCGGGGAGCTGTTTTTT,CASSLTGELFF
-,TRBJ2-2,-,TRBV7-2,TGTGCCAGCAGCCTCGACCCGAACACCGGGGAGCTGTTTTTT,CASSLDPNTGELFF
TRBD1,TRBJ1-4,-,TRBV7-9,TGTGCCAGCAGCTCCGGGACAGATCCTAAACTGTTTTTT,CASSSGTDPKLFF
-,TRBJ2-2,many,TRBV11-3,TGTGCCAGCAGCCGTCGGAACACCGGGGAGCTGTTTTTT,CASSRRNTGELFF
TRBD1,TRBJ2-2,-,TRBV4-1,TGCGCCAGCAGCCAGACGGGACAGAACCCCGGGGAGCTGTTTTTT,CASSQTGQNPGELFF
-,TRBJ2-7,once,TRBV6-5,TGTGCCAGCAGTACTTGGGGGGACGAGCAGTACTTC,CASSTWGDEQYF
-,TRBJ1-3,medium-sized,TRBV7-6,TGTGCCAGCAGCTTAGTGCCCACTGGAAACACCATATATTTT,CASSLVPTGNTIYF
-,TRBJ1-6,-,TRBV2,TGTGCCAGCAGTGAAGTTAGAGTAACCGGGGGCGCCGGTTCACCCCTCCACTTT,CASSEVRVTGGAGSPLHF
-,TRBJ1-4,-,TRBV7-9,TGTGCCAGCAGCTTAGTCGGCGGGAGGGCCGAAAAACTGTTTTTT,CASSLVGGRAEKLFF
TRBD1,TRBJ1-1,-,TRBV7-8,TGTGCCAGCAGCTTAACAGGGGTTTCCACTGAAGCTTTCTTT,CASSLTGVSTEAFF
TRBD1,TRBJ1-2,-,TRBV6-4,TGTGCCAGCAGCTCCTATAGGACAGGGGGCCTTTATGGCTACACCTTC,CASSSYRTGGLYGYTF
TRBD2,TRBJ2-3,-,TRBV9,TGTGCCAGCAGCGTGACTAGCGGGATGAGCACAGATACGCAGTATTTT,CASSVTSGMSTDTQYF
-,TRBJ1-4,-,TRBV2,TGTGCCAGCAACACCGACACTCTTAATGAAAAACTGTTTTTT,CASNTDTLNEKLFF
-,TRBJ1-2,-,TRBV15,TGTGCCACCAGCACCCCAGAGTACGGGGTCTATGGCTACACCTTC,CATSTPEYGVYGYTF
-,TRBJ1-1,few,TRBV4-1,TGCGCCAGCAGCCAAGTCCCCCGAGGACGGGAAGCTTTCTTT,CASSQVPRGREAFF
TRBD2,TRBJ2-5,-,TRBV7-6,TGTGCCGGCAGCTTAGACGGGAGGGGAGAGACCCAGTACTTC,CAGSLDGRGETQYF
TRBD1,TRBJ2-1,-,TRBV6-2/TRBV6-3,TGTGCCAGCAGTCGCCCCGGGACAGGGGGGGACAATGAGCAGTTCTTC,CASSRPGTGGDNEQFF
TRBD2,TRBJ2-7,-,TRBV6-6,TGTGCCAGCAGCTTCTTTAGCGGGACCTACTACGAGCAGTACTTC,CASSFFSGTYYEQYF
TRBD1,TRBJ2-3,many,TRBV5-6,TGTGCCAGCAGCCCTGACAGGGGGGTAACAGATACGCAGTATTTT,CASSPDRGVTDTQYF
TRBD2,TRBJ2-1,-,TRBV11-2,TGTGCCAGCAGCCCTCGGGGGGGGGGTTACAATGGGCAGTTCTTC,CASSPRGGGYNGQFF
TRBD1,TRBJ2-5,-,TRBV5-5,TGTGCCAGCAGCTTAGGGACAGATCAAGAGACCCAGTACTTC,CASSLGTDQETQYF